The 8 T cell receptor beta chains listed next were all sequenced from one sample in a study of PD-1 blockade in classical Hodgkin lymphoma. Each and every patient relapsed after autologous stem cell transplantation, and patients got differing brentuximab vedotin exposure. Here immunoSEQ multiplex PCR was the method, and the copy in TCRdb shows in-frame clones only, minus some. The data show 15,000 to 16,000 clones, over 70% seen once. The input for sequencing was peripheral blood mononuclear cells (PBMCs), taken before the second cycle of nivolumab. The receptors shown here come from a human donor with classical Hodgkin lymphoma.

The CDR3 loop is CASSSRSRGGGNEQFF. The DNA for the CDR3 is TGTGCCAGCAGCTCTCGTTCTCGTGGGGGTGGAAATGAGCAGTTCTTC. The chain has TRBV9 and TRBJ2-1; D possibly matches TRBD1 or TRBD2 (5 bases each). V lost 4 bases, J lost 7 bases, and 21 bases lay in between. Per germline, CDR1 SGDLS and CDR2 YYNGEE. The CDR3 runs 16 residues.

The rearrangement joins TRBV13 to TRBJ1-1; D is unresolved. Trimming left V 1 base short and J 3 bases short, with 9 bases between. This CDR3 is built from 14 residues. CDR1 and CDR2 from the germline V gene are PRHDT and FYEKMQ (reference sequence). CDR3 in amino acids: CASSLEEGYTEAFF. The CDR3, as DNA: TGTGCCAGCAGCTTAGAGGAGGGTTACACTGAAGCTTTCTTT.

The rearrangement uses TRBV27 and TRBJ1-6; 9 bases line up with TRBD1. Germline trimming cut 4 bases from V and 0 bases from J; bases unmatched to any gene: 7. This CDR3 is built from 18 residues. The V gene's germline CDR1 is MNHEY and CDR2 SMNVEV (reference sequence). CDR3 nucleotide sequence: TGTGCCAGCAGTTGGGACAGGGAAACGAGCTCCTATAATTCACCCCTCCACTTT. It encodes CASSWDRETSSYNSPLHF.

CDR3 sequence: CASSPGTGIYNEQFF. CDR3 sequence (DNA): TGCGCCAGCAGCCCGGGGACAGGGATATACAATGAGCAGTTCTTC. The gene calls are TRBV5-1 and TRBJ2-1; TRBD1 aligns across 9 bases. This CDR3 region has 15 residues. The V gene's germline CDR1 is SGHRS and CDR2 YFSETQ. V lost 4 bases to trimming and J lost 4 bases; unmatched junction nucleotides: 6.

The sample holds one count of this clone. The junction and the germline gene differ at one end; a read error may be behind it. This rearrangement joins TRBV27 to TRBJ2-2, with TRBD2 as a possible D gene (5 bases). Germline CDR1 reads MNHEY; CDR2 reads SMNVEV (reference sequence). This CDR3 is built from 13 residues. CDR3 sequence reads: CASSWENAGELFF. CDR3 coding DNA: TGTGCCAGCAGTTGGGAGAACGCCGGGGAGCTGTTTTTT.

The V gene is TRBV21-1, the J gene TRBJ2-7. TRBV21-1 is a pseudogene locus. The CDR3 has 16 residues. CDR3 sequence (DNA): TGTGCCAGCAGCCCTCTAGGGGGGACCCCCACCTACGAGCAGTACTTC. Translation gives CASSPLGGTPTYEQYF.

The chain joins TRBV5-1 to TRBJ2-2; possibly TRBD1 for D (6 bases). The CDR3 is 18 residues long. Germline V gene data show CDR1 as SGHRS and CDR2 as YFSETQ. The V and J ends lost 3 bases and 7 bases respectively, with 25 bases between them. The CDR3 nucleotides are TGCGCCAGCAGCTCAACAACAGGGCCCGGGGCCTCGGGCGGGGAGCTGTTTTTT. This gives the protein CASSSTTGPGASGGELFF. Supplemented by reference TRBV5-1 and TRBJ2-2, the full variable domain reads KAGVTQTPRYLIKTRGQQVTLSCSPISGHRSVSWYQQTPGQGLQFLFEYFSETQRNKGNFPGRFSGRQFSNSRSEMNVSTLELGDSALYLCASSSTTGPGASGGELFFGEGSRLTVL.

A few counts support this clone. The CDR3 bases are TGCGCCAGCAGCCGGACAGGGGATAATTCACCCCTCCACTTT. This gives the protein CASSRTGDNSPLHF. This chain joins TRBV5-1 and TRBJ1-6; 9 bases line up with TRBD1. Germline loops: CDR1 SGHRS, CDR2 YFSETQ. This CDR3 has 14 amino acids. The junction had 1 base not matched to a gene; V was cut back by 4 bases and J by 5 bases.